Included here is one T cell receptor beta chain sequence, with context. This entry comes from a study of shared clonotypes between healthy human individuals. Produced via immunoSEQ multiplex PCR; TCRdb's table is partial and in-frame only. The sample lists 1.4 million or so clones, just under 99% occurring once. V gave up 5 bases and J gave up 5 bases, with 13 bases separating them. The germline V gene encodes CDR1 KGHSH and CDR2 LQKENI. The CDR3 has 14 residues. Sequenced material: naive CD4+ T cells sorted from blood. Subset specified: CD45RA+ positively selected. The sequence derives from a man in his thirties or forties in good health. The chain uses TRBV18 and TRBJ1-5; the D gene is possibly TRBD1 (5 bases). CDR3 in DNA: TGTGCCAGCTCAAGAGGGACGGCAGATCAGCCCCAGCATTTT. Translation gives CASSRGTADQPQHF.